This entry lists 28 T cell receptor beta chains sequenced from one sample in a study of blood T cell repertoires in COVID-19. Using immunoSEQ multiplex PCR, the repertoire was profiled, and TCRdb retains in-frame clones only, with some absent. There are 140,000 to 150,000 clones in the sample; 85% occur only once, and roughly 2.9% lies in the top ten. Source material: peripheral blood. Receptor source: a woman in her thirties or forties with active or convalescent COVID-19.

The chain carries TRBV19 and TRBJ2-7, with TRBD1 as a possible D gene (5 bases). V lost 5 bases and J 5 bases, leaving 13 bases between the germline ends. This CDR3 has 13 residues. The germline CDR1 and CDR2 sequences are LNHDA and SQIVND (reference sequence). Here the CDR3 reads CASSFRGGNEQYF. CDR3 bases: TGTGCCAGTAGTTTTAGGGGCGGCAACGAGCAGTACTTC. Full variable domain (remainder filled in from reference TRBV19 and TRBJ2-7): DGGITQSPKYLFRKEGQNVTLSCEQNLNHDAMYWYRQDPGQGLRLIYYSQIVNDFQKGDIAEGYSVSREKKESFPLTVTSAQKNPTAFYLCASSFRGGNEQYFGPGTRLTVT.

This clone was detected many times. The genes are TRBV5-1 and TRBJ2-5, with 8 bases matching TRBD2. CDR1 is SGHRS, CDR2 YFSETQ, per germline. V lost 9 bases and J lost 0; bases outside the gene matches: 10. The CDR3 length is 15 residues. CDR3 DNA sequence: TGCGCCACCACCCTTAACGGGAGGGACCAAGAGACCCAGTACTTC. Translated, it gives CATTLNGRDQETQYF.

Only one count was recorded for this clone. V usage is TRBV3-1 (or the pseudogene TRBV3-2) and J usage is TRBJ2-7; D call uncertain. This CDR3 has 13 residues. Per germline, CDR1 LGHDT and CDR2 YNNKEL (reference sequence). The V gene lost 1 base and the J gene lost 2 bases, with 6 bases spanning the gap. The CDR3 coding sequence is TGTGCCAGCAGCCAAGGAGAGACCTACGAGCAGTACTTC. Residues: CASSQGETYEQYF.

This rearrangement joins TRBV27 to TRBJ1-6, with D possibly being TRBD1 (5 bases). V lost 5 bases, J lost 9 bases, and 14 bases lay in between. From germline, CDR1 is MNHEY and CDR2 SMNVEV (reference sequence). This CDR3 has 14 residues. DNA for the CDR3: TGTGCCAGCAGTGTCCAGGGTATCGGTTCACCCCTCCACTTT. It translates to CASSVQGIGSPLHF.

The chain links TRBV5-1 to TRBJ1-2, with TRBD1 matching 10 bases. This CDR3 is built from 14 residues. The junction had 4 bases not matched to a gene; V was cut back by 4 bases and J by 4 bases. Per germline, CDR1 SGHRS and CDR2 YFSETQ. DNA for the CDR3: TGCGCCAGCAGCCCGGGGACAGGGGTCTATGGCTACACCTTC. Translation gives CASSPGTGVYGYTF.

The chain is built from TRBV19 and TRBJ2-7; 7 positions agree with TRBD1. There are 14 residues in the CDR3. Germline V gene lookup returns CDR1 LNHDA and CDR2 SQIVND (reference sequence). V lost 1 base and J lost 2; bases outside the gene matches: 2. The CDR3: CASSIGTGPYEQYF. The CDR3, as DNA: TGTGCCAGTAGTATAGGGACAGGACCCTACGAGCAGTACTTC.

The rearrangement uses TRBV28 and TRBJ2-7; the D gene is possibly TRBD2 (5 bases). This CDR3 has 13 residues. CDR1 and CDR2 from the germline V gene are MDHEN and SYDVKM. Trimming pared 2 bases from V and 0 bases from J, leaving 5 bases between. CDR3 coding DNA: TGTGCCAGCAGTTTACGGGGCTCCTACGAGCAGTACTTC. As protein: CASSLRGSYEQYF.

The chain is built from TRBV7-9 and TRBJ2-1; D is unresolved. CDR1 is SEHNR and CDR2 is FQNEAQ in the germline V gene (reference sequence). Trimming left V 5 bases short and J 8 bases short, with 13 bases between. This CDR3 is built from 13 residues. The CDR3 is CASSPARSDEQFF. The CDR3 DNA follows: TGTGCCAGCAGCCCCGCGCGAAGCGATGAGCAGTTCTTC. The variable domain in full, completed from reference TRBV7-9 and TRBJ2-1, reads DTGVSQNPRHKITKRGQNVTFRCDPISEHNRLYWYRQTLGQGPEFLTYFQNEAQLEKSRLLSDRFSAERPKGSFSTLEIQRTEQGDSAMYLCASSPARSDEQFFGPGTRLTVL.

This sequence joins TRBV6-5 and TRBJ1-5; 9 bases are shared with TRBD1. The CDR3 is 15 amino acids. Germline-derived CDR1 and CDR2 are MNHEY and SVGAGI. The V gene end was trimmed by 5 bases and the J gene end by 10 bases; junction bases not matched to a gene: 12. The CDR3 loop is CASSLGQGEADPQHF. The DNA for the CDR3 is TGTGCCAGCAGTCTGGGACAGGGTGAAGCAGACCCCCAGCATTTT.

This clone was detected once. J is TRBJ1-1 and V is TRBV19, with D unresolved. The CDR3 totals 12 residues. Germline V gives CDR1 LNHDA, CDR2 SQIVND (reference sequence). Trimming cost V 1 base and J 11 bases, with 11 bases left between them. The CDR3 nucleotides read TGTGCCAGTAGTATAGGGTCACAGTCGGCTTTCTTT. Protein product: CASSIGSQSAFF.

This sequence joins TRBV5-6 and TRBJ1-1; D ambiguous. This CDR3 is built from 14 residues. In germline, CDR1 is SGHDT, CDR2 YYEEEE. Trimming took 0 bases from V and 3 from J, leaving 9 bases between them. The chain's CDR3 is CASSLGAGYTEAFF. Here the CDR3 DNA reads TGTGCCAGCAGCTTGGGGGCAGGTTACACTGAAGCTTTCTTT.

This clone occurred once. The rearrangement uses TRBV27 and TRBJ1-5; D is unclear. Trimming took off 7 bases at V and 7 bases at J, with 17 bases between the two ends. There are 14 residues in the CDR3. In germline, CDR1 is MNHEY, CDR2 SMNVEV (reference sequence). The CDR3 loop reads CASTLRGGLQPQHF. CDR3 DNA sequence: TGTGCCAGCACCCTGCGGGGAGGTCTGCAGCCCCAGCATTTT.

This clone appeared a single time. The CDR3 nucleotides are TGTGCCAGCAGCCAAGTGGGCGGGCTGGCGACTGAAGCTTTCTTT. It encodes CASSQVGGLATEAFF. V is TRBV3-1 (or the pseudogene TRBV3-2) and J is TRBJ1-1, with no clear D. The CDR3 extends over 15 amino acids. Trimming pared 1 base from V and 5 bases from J, leaving 14 bases between. Germline CDR1 LGHDT, CDR2 YNNKEL (reference sequence).

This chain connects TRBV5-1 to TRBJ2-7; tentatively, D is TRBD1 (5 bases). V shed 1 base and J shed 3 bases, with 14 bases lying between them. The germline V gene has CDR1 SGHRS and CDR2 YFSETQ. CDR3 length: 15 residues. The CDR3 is CASSLNSGPGYEQYF. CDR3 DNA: TGCGCCAGCAGCTTGAATTCAGGGCCCGGCTACGAGCAGTACTTC. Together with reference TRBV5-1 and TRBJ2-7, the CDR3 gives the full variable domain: KAGVTQTPRYLIKTRGQQVTLSCSPISGHRSVSWYQQTPGQGLQFLFEYFSETQRNKGNFPGRFSGRQFSNSRSEMNVSTLELGDSALYLCASSLNSGPGYEQYFGPGTRLTVT.

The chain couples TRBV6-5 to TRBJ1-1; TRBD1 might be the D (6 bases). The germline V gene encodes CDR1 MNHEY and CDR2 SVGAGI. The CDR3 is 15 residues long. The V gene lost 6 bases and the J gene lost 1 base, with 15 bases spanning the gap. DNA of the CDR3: TGTGCCAGCAGCCTAACGGACAGAGAGAACACTGAAGCTTTCTTT. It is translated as CASSLTDRENTEAFF.

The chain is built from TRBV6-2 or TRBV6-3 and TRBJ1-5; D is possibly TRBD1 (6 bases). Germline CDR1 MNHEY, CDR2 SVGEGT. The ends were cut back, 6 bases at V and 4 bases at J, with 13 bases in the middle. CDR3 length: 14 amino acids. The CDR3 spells CASSRTQGNQPQHF. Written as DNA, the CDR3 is TGTGCCAGCAGCAGAACGCAGGGGAATCAGCCCCAGCATTTT.

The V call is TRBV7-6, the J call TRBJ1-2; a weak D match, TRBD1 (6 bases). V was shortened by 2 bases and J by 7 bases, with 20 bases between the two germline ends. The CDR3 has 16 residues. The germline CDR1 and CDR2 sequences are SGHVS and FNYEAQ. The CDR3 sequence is CASSLSLMAGDSGYTF. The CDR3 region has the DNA TGTGCCAGCAGCTTATCTCTTATGGCAGGGGATAGTGGCTACACCTTC.

This CDR3 is CASSKMPDRSDRDGYTF. Written as DNA, the CDR3 is TGTGCCAGCAGCAAAATGCCAGACCGGTCGGACAGGGACGGCTACACCTTC. The gene calls are TRBV21-1 and TRBJ1-2; no check of the table's D call, TRBD1, against the DNA was made. TRBV21-1 is labeled a pseudogene. The CDR3 is made up of 17 amino acids.

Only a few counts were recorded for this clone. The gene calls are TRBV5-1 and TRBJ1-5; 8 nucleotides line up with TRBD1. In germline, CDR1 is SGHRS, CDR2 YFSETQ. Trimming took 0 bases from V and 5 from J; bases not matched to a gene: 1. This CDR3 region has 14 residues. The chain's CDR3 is CASSLGRGHQPQHF. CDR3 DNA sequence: TGCGCCAGCAGCTTGGGCAGGGGGCATCAGCCCCAGCATTTT.

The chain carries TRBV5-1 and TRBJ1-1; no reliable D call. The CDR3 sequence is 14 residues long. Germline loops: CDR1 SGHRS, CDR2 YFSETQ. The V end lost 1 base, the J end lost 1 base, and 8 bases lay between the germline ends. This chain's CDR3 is CASSLFWPNTEAFF. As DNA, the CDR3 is TGCGCCAGCAGCTTGTTTTGGCCGAACACTGAAGCTTTCTTT.

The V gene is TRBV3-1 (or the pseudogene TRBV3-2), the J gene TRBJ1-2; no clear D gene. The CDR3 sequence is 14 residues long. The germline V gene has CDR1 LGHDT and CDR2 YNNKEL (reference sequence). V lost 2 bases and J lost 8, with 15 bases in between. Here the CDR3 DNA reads TGTGCCAGCAGCCAAACTCGGTTCTCCGTCGGCTACACCTTC. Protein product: CASSQTRFSVGYTF.

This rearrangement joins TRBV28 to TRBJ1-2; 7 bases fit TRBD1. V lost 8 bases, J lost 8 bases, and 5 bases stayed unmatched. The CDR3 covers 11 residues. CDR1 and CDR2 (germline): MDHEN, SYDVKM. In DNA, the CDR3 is TGTGCCAGCTATTGGACAGGAGGCTACACCTTC. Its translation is CASYWTGGYTF.

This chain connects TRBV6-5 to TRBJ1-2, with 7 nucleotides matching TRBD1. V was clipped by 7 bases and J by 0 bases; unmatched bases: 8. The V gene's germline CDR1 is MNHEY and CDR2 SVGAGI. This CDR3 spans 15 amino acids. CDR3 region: CASNERDSTNYGYTF. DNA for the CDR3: TGTGCCAGCAACGAGAGGGACAGCACTAACTATGGCTACACCTTC.

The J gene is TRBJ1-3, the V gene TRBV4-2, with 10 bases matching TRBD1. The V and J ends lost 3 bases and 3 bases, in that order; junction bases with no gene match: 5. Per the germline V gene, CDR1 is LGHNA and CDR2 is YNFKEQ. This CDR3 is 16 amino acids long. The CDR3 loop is CASSQPGQGIGNTIYF. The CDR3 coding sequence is TGTGCCAGCAGCCAGCCGGGACAGGGGATTGGAAACACCATATATTTT.

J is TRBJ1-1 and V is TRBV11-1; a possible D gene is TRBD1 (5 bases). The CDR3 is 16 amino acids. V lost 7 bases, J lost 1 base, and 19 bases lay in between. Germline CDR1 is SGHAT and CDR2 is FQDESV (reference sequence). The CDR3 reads CASTPRGAPKNTEAFF. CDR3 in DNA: TGTGCCAGCACCCCGCGGGGCGCCCCTAAGAACACTGAAGCTTTCTTT.

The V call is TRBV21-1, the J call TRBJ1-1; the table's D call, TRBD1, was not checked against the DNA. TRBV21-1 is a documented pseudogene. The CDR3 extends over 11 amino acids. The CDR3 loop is CASTGDSEAFF. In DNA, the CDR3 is TGTGCCAGCACCGGCGACAGTGAAGCTTTCTTT.

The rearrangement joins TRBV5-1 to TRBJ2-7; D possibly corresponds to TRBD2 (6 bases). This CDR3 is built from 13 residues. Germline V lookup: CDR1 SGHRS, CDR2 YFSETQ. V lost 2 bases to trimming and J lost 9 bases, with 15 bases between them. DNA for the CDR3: TGCGCCAGCAGCTTTGGGGAACTGGGAGGGCAGTACTTC. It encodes CASSFGELGGQYF.

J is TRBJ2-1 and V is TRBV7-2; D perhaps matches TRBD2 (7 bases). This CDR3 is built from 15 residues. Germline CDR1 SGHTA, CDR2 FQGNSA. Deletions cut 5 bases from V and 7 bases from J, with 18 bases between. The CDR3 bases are TGTGCCAGCAGCCAAAGGGGGGGGAGATGGAATGAGCAGTTCTTC. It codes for CASSQRGGRWNEQFF.